This T cell receptor beta chain was documented in a study of blood T cell repertoires in COVID-19. Across the whole study: Both acute and convalescent COVID-19 samples were obtained from the United States, Italy and Spain. PBMCs, B-cell-depleted T cells, or T cells were the source of the cDNA or gDNA that made up the material.

Trimming stripped 3 bases from V and 0 bases from J, with 17 bases between. CDR3 length equals 18 residues. Germline CDR1 reads LGHNA; CDR2 reads YNFKEQ. Original analysis: Amplified reference gene primers provided the basis for estimating nucleated cell counts. Produced via immunoSEQ multiplex PCR; TCRdb's table is partial and in-frame only. D and trimming come from the DNA, and the V and J calls and clone size come from that table. The repertoire holds 300,000 or so clones, with more than 75% as singletons. This clone came up many times. The chain joins TRBV4-2 to TRBJ2-2, with D perhaps matching TRBD2 (7 bases). This clonotype was sampled from a woman between 40 and 50 years old who had recovered from COVID-19. The sequenced sample consisted of peripheral blood. The CDR3 loop is CASSQAPGGVANTGELFF. CDR3 nucleotide sequence: TGTGCCAGCAGCCAGGCCCCGGGGGGCGTCGCGAACACCGGGGAGCTGTTTTTT.